This T cell receptor beta chain is from a study of CD8 T cells in Susac syndrome. RNA was extracted with the RNeasy kit, and a quantity of roughly 0.45 to 1 ug was reverse transcribed using random hexamers. Using its own MiXCR run on the immunoSEQ multiplex PCR reads, TCRdb lists one record per CDR3 protein. Of approximately 70,000 distinct CDR3 sequences in the sample, around 93% are singletons; the top ten hold over 0.2%. With V trimmed by 8 bases and J by 5 bases, 8 bases remained unmatched. Germline assignment: CDR1 MNHEY and CDR2 SMNVEV (reference sequence). The CDR3 runs to 14 residues. The sequence came from a human donor in good health. Sequenced input: CD8+ T cells from PBMCs. The chain is built from TRBV27 and TRBJ2-2, with 7 positions matching TRBD2. The CDR3 DNA reads TGTGCCAGCCGCGGACTAGTAGTAACCGGGGAGCTGTTTTTT. Protein sequence: CASRGLVVTGELFF.